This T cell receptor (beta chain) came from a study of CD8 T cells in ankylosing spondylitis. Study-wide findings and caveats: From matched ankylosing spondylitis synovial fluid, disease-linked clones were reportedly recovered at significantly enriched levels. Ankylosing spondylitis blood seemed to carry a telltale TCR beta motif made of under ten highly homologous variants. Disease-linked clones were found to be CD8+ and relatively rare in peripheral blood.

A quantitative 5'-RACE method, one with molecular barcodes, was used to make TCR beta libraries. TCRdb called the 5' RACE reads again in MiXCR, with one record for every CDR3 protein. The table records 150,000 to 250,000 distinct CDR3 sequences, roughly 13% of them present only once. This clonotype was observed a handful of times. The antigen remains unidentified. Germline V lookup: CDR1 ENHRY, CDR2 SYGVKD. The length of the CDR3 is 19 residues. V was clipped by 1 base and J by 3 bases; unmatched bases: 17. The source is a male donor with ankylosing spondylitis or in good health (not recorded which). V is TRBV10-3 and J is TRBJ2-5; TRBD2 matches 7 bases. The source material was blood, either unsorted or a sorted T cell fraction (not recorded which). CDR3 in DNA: TGTGCCATCAGTGAGTGGGAGGGAGGGACCCTCAGCACAAAAGAGACCCAGTACTTC. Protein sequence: CAISEWEGGTLSTKETQYF.